What follows are 9 T cell receptor beta chains derived from one specimen sequenced in a study of T cell changes during pregnancy in multiple sclerosis (dated by TCRdb to about 2019). Receptors were amplified or captured by the immunoSEQ multiplex PCR assay. The source is immuneACCESS, and TCRdb retained only in-frame sequences with V and J called. Part of the clones is not carried over; for the studies checked, unresolved V genes explain less than half of this, and the remainder is unexplained. The sample table lists roughly 90,000 clones, 80% to 95% of them with a count of one. The top ten constitute 0.9% to 0.95% of the sample. This specimen consisted of peripheral blood, obtained before pregnancy. The receptors stem from a female donor with multiple sclerosis, enrolled in a pregnancy study.

J is TRBJ1-2 and V is TRBV14; TRBD1 might be the D (5 bases). CDR3 length: 15 amino acids. The germline V gene encodes CDR1 SGHDN and CDR2 FVKESK. Between the trimmed V and J ends, which lost 0 bases and 0 bases, there was a span of 8 bases. CDR3 DNA: TGTGCCAGCAGCCAAGACGGACACACTAACTATGGCTACACCTTC. Its protein product is CASSQDGHTNYGYTF.

The V call is TRBV6-5, the J call TRBJ2-2; D possibly corresponds to TRBD1 (8 bases). The length of the CDR3 is 15 residues. Germline CDR1 MNHEY, CDR2 SVGAGI. V was cut by 5 bases and J by 6 bases, with 16 bases left in between. The CDR3 spells CASSPRTGGAGELFF. The CDR3 coding sequence is TGTGCCAGCAGTCCCCGAACAGGGGGGGCCGGGGAGCTGTTTTTT.

The chain couples TRBV6-5 to TRBJ2-4, with 7 nucleotides matching TRBD2. The CDR3 is 14 amino acids. J lost 6 bases, V lost 6 bases, and 8 bases had no gene match. Germline V CDR1 and CDR2: MNHEY, SVGAGI. The CDR3 protein is CASSGGLAGNIQYF. Here the CDR3 DNA reads TGTGCCAGCAGCGGGGGGTTAGCCGGAAACATTCAGTACTTC.

The chain recombines TRBV11-3 with TRBJ2-3; 15 bases match TRBD2. From germline, CDR1 is SGHNT and CDR2 YENEEA. CDR3 length: 16 amino acids. Trimming took 5 bases from V and 4 from J; bases not matched to a gene: 4. In nucleotides, the CDR3 is TGTGCCAGCAGCGCCGGACTAGCGGGAGGGCCAGATACGCAGTATTTT. This translates into CASSAGLAGGPDTQYF.

V gene TRBV30 combines with J gene TRBJ1-5, with D hard to call. The germline V gene encodes CDR1 GTSNPN and CDR2 SVGIG (reference sequence). Trimming cost V 2 bases and J 2 bases, with 13 bases left between them. CDR3 size: 15 residues. CDR3 region: CAWSPPPGRNQPQHF. CDR3 bases: TGTGCCTGGAGTCCCCCGCCGGGTCGCAATCAGCCCCAGCATTTT.

The genes are TRBV4-1 and TRBJ2-1, with D perhaps TRBD1 (7 bases). The length of the CDR3 is 15 residues. V lost 4 bases and J 12 bases, leaving 22 bases between the germline ends. Germline V gene lookup returns CDR1 MGHRA and CDR2 YSYEKL. The CDR3 DNA reads as TGCGCCAGCAGCCCCCAGCCGGGAGACAGGGTTGGGCAGTTCTTC. Its translation is CASSPQPGDRVGQFF.

The V gene is TRBV7-9, the J gene TRBJ1-5; possible D gene TRBD1, 6 bases. This CDR3 comprises 12 residues. The V and J ends lost 4 bases and 11 bases respectively, with 12 bases between them. Germline CDR1 and CDR2: SEHNR and FQNEAQ (reference sequence). For the CDR3, the DNA is TGTGCCAGCAGCTCAGGACCAGGGGCCCAGCATTTT. Protein product: CASSSGPGAQHF.

The chain recombines TRBV4-3 with TRBJ1-1; D is perhaps TRBD1 (6 bases). CDR1 and CDR2 from the germline V gene are LGHNA and YSLEER. The CDR3 contains 14 residues. The V end lost 0 bases, the J end lost 3 bases, and 8 bases lay between the germline ends. For the CDR3, the DNA is TGCGCCAGCAGCCAAGATGCAGGGGACACTGAAGCTTTCTTT. Translating gives CASSQDAGDTEAFF.

The chain is built from TRBV7-9 and TRBJ2-1; 8 bases align to TRBD2. J gave up 7 bases and V 4 bases, and 6 bases lay outside the gene matches. The CDR3 totals 14 residues. Germline values: CDR1 SEHNR, CDR2 FQNEAQ (reference sequence). The CDR3 loop reads CASSSTGGPNEQFF. DNA for the CDR3: TGTGCCAGCAGCTCGACGGGGGGGCCAAATGAGCAGTTCTTC.